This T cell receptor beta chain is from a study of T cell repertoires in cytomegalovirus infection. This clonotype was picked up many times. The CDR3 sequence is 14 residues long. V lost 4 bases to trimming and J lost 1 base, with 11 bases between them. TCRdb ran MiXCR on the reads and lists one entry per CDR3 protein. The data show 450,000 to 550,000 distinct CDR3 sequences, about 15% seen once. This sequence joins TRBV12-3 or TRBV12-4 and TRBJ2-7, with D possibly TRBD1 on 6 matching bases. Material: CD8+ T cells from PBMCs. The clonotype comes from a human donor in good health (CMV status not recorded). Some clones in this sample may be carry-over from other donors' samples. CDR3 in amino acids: CASSWGQKSYEQYF. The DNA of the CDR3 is TGTGCCAGCAGTTGGGGACAAAAGTCCTACGAGCAGTACTTC.